This T cell receptor (beta chain) emerged from a study of radiotherapy plus CTLA-4 blockade in lung cancer. V lost 6 bases to trimming and J lost 4 bases, with 16 bases between them. The CDR3 covers 15 residues. CDR1 is LGHNA and CDR2 is YNFKEQ in the germline V gene. Sequencing was performed with immunoSEQ multiplex PCR; in TCRdb, only in-frame clones are kept and a portion is missing. This sample has 90,000 to 100,000 clones; around 79% occur once, and the top ten carry around 2.7%. The chain couples TRBV4-2 to TRBJ2-1; the D gene is possibly TRBD2 (6 bases). The starting material was peripheral blood, obtained from a patient treated with radiotherapy plus ipilimumab. This TCR was sampled from a human donor with non-small cell lung cancer who had a partial response to radiotherapy plus ipilimumab. Some clones in this sample may be carry-over from other donors' samples. Here the CDR3 DNA reads TGTGCCAGCAGTCAAAACCGGGACTCGTACAATGAGCAGTTCTTC. Amino acid sequence: CASSQNRDSYNEQFF.